The 24 T cell receptor beta chains below were found in one sample sequenced in a study of beta chain features in type 1 diabetes. Expressed TCRB transcripts got sequenced, as all isolated RNA was reverse transcribed. Profiling relied on immunoSEQ multiplex PCR, and the TCRdb table lists in-frame clones only, not all of them. Counted here are 300,000 to 450,000 clones, about 19% occurring once; the ten biggest clones make up around 0.045%. Source material: naive CD4+ T cells from blood. The receptors originated from a young woman in good health.

This clone has only a few counts. The DNA for the CDR3 is TGTGCCAGCAGCTTAGTTGCGGGAGGGGAGGAGACCCAGTACTTC. It translates to CASSLVAGGEETQYF. The chain combines TRBV7-9 with TRBJ2-5; 9 positions match TRBD2. The germline V gene has CDR1 SEHNR and CDR2 FQNEAQ (reference sequence). V dropped 1 base and J dropped 5; count of bases not matched to a gene: 5. CDR3 length equals 15 residues.

This clone was recorded a few times. This rearrangement joins TRBV19 to TRBJ1-2, with D possibly being TRBD1 (6 bases). V shed 5 bases and J shed 8 bases, with 12 bases lying between them. Germline lookup yields CDR1 LNHDA and CDR2 SQIVND (reference sequence). This CDR3 is 12 amino acids long. In DNA form, the CDR3 reads TGTGCCAGTAGTCTTCAGGGGAGAGGCTACACCTTC. It yields the protein CASSLQGRGYTF. Full variable domain (remainder filled in from reference TRBV19 and TRBJ1-2): DGGITQSPKYLFRKEGQNVTLSCEQNLNHDAMYWYRQDPGQGLRLIYYSQIVNDFQKGDIAEGYSVSREKKESFPLTVTSAQKNPTAFYLCASSLQGRGYTFGSGTRLTVV.

This clone was observed a handful of times. Other DNA sequences in this sample translate to the same CDR3. This rearrangement joins TRBV5-1 to TRBJ2-1; TRBD1 aligns across 8 bases. In germline, CDR1 is SGHRS, CDR2 YFSETQ. Trimming cost V 0 bases and J 4 bases; bases outside gene matches: 3. The length of the CDR3 is 15 residues. CDR3 sequence: CASSLVGTGYNEQFF. DNA for the CDR3: TGCGCCAGCAGCTTGGTCGGGACAGGTTACAATGAGCAGTTCTTC.

The chain links TRBV4-1 to TRBJ2-6; a possible D gene is TRBD2 (5 bases). The CDR3 consists of 18 residues. V dropped 4 bases and J dropped 0 bases, with 16 bases sitting between them. Germline V gives CDR1 MGHRA, CDR2 YSYEKL. This chain's CDR3 is CASSPGILRVSGANVLTF. DNA for the CDR3: TGCGCCAGCAGCCCCGGGATATTGCGGGTCTCTGGGGCCAACGTCCTGACTTTC.

The chain couples TRBV7-9 to TRBJ2-3, with TRBD1 as a possible D gene (5 bases). The germline gives CDR1 SEHNR, CDR2 FQNEAQ (reference sequence). V was shortened by 1 base and J by 1 base, with 15 bases between the two germline ends. The CDR3 runs to 17 residues. CDR3 coding DNA: TGTGCCAGCAGCTTAGGCCACGACAGCCTCCGCACAGATACGCAGTATTTT. It codes for CASSLGHDSLRTDTQYF.

The genes are TRBV30 and TRBJ1-4; the D is unclear. Trimming pared 3 bases from V and 12 bases from J, leaving 17 bases between. CDR3 length: 13 amino acids. Germline V gives CDR1 GTSNPN, CDR2 SVGIG (reference sequence). The CDR3 nucleotides read TGTGCCTGGAGAAAAGGTTGGCCCGGGGAACTGTTTTTT. Protein sequence: CAWRKGWPGELFF. The full variable domain, in which reference TRBV30 and TRBJ1-4 provide the parts outside the CDR3, is SQTIHQWPATLVQPVGSPLSLECTVEGTSNPNLYWYRQAAGRGLQLLFYSVGIGQISSEVPQNLSASRPQDRQFILSSKKLLLSDSGFYLCAWRKGWPGELFFGSGTQLSVL.

This clone was counted a few times. CDR3 sequence reads: CASSVGPGRSGELFF. The CDR3 DNA follows: TGCGCCAGCAGCGTTGGGCCAGGGAGGTCCGGGGAGCTGTTTTTT. The rearrangement joins TRBV5-1 to TRBJ2-2; the D gene is possibly TRBD2 (6 bases). V was cut by 4 bases and J by 6 bases, with 16 bases left in between. Germline CDR1 and CDR2: SGHRS and YFSETQ. The CDR3 contains 15 residues.

This clone was seen only a few times. The rearrangement joins TRBV9 to TRBJ2-7; TRBD2 matches at 7 bases. The CDR3 spans 15 residues. Per the germline V gene, CDR1 is SGDLS and CDR2 is YYNGEE. V was pared by 0 bases and J by 2 bases, with 5 bases of the junction left unmatched. This chain's CDR3 is CASSVAGGSPYEQYF. CDR3 bases: TGTGCCAGCAGCGTAGCTGGCGGGAGCCCCTACGAGCAGTACTTC.

This clone appeared a few times. The chain joins TRBV25-1 to TRBJ2-6; D not resolved. Trimming took 4 bases from V and 0 from J, leaving 7 bases between them. In germline, CDR1 is MGHDK, CDR2 SYGVNS. The length of the CDR3 is 15 residues. The CDR3 DNA sequence: TGTGCCAGCAGTGGAGACATCTCTGGGGCCAACGTCCTGACTTTC. It translates to CASSGDISGANVLTF.

This clone was seen only a few times. The chain recombines TRBV29-1 with TRBJ1-2, with TRBD1 identical over 9 bases. The CDR3 covers 13 residues. The germline V gene encodes CDR1 SQVTM and CDR2 ANQGSEA. The V and J ends lost 6 bases and 4 bases, in that order; junction bases with no gene match: 6. The CDR3 DNA reads TGCAGCGTCCGACTGGACAGGGGCTATGGCTACACCTTC. Translating gives CSVRLDRGYGYTF.

This clone has more than one count but fewer than ten. The chain recombines TRBV7-6 with TRBJ1-1; 7 bases map to TRBD1. The germline V gene has CDR1 SGHVS and CDR2 FNYEAQ. The CDR3 loop spans 13 amino acids. With 5 bases clipped from V and 4 bases from J, the junction kept 4 bases outside the gene matches. CDR3 sequence: CASSRSGGTEAFF. DNA for the CDR3: TGTGCCAGCAGCCGGTCAGGGGGCACTGAAGCTTTCTTT.

There are a few counts of this clone. V gene TRBV29-1 combines with J gene TRBJ2-3; 13 nucleotides match TRBD2. The V gene's germline CDR1 is SQVTM and CDR2 ANQGSEA. CDR3 length equals 16 residues. V lost 5 bases to trimming and J lost 3 bases; unmatched junction nucleotides: 8. The CDR3 sequence is CSVPGLAGVGTDTQYF. CDR3 nucleotide sequence: TGCAGCGTTCCAGGACTAGCGGGAGTAGGGACAGATACGCAGTATTTT.

The chain has TRBV6-5 and TRBJ2-1; TRBD2 matches at 14 bases. The CDR3 totals 14 residues. V was pared by 6 bases and J by 6 bases, with 1 base of the junction left unmatched. Germline CDR1 is MNHEY and CDR2 is SVGAGI. The CDR3 coding sequence is TGTGCCAGCAGAGGGACTAGCGGGAGCAATGAGCAGTTCTTC. Translated, it gives CASRGTSGSNEQFF.

The CDR3 spells CASSEGQGYTAFF. CDR3 coding DNA: TGTGCCAGCAGTGAAGGGCAGGGGTACACCGCTTTCTTT. This chain joins TRBV2 and TRBJ1-1; tentatively, D is TRBD1 (6 bases). The V gene's germline CDR1 is SNHLY and CDR2 FYNNEI. V lost 1 base and J lost 11, with 14 bases in between. The CDR3 is 13 residues long.

This chain links TRBV9 with TRBJ1-2, with D perhaps TRBD1 (6 bases). Trimming took off 0 bases at V and 2 bases at J, with 11 bases between the two ends. Germline lookup yields CDR1 SGDLS and CDR2 YYNGEE. This CDR3 comprises 15 residues. In nucleotides, the CDR3 is TGTGCCAGCAGCGTAGGTACAGGGCCAAACTATGGCTACACCTTC. This codes for CASSVGTGPNYGYTF.

The chain uses TRBV18 and TRBJ2-6; D may be TRBD2 (5 bases). Per the germline V gene, CDR1 is KGHSH and CDR2 is LQKENI. The CDR3 contains 14 residues. V was clipped by 9 bases and J by 2 bases, with 11 bases between them. The CDR3 sequence is CASLRVTGANVLTF. CDR3 in DNA: TGTGCCAGTTTGCGGGTAACTGGGGCCAACGTCCTGACTTTC.

In this sample, this clone turned up a few times. The chain is built from TRBV30 and TRBJ2-7; 8 bases fit TRBD2. V shed 0 bases and J 2 bases; nucleotides not matched to a gene: 6. The CDR3 extends over 15 amino acids. Germline CDR1 reads GTSNPN; CDR2 reads SVGIG (reference sequence). The CDR3 here is CAWSVSGGRAYEQYF. The CDR3 DNA reads as TGTGCCTGGAGTGTATCGGGAGGGAGGGCCTACGAGCAGTACTTC. Using reference TRBV30 and TRBJ2-7 for the parts outside the CDR3, the full variable domain is SQTIHQWPATLVQPVGSPLSLECTVEGTSNPNLYWYRQAAGRGLQLLFYSVGIGQISSEVPQNLSASRPQDRQFILSSKKLLLSDSGFYLCAWSVSGGRAYEQYFGPGTRLTVT.

The chain is built from TRBV7-2 and TRBJ1-2, with D tentatively TRBD1 (5 bases). Trimming removed 0 bases from V and 0 bases from J, with 8 bases in between. This CDR3 has 15 residues. Germline CDR1 is SGHTA and CDR2 is FQGNSA. CDR3 loop: CASSLATGPNYGYTF. DNA of the CDR3: TGTGCCAGCAGCTTAGCAACAGGCCCTAACTATGGCTACACCTTC.

Remarks on this clone: At one boundary the junction diverges from the germline segment, which might be a read error. J is TRBJ2-1 and V is TRBV7-7; 7 bases are shared with TRBD1. The CDR3 runs to 13 residues. The germline CDR1 and CDR2 sequences are SSHAT and FNYEAQ (reference sequence). The CDR3 DNA reads as TGTGCTAGCAGCCCTGACAGGGTCAATGAGCAGTTCTTC. Translating it yields CASSPDRVNEQFF.

The CDR3 spells CASSDYGTGGPLGANVLTF. The CDR3, as DNA: TGTGCCAGCAGTGATTACGGGACAGGGGGCCCTCTCGGGGCCAACGTCCTGACTTTC. The V call is TRBV2, the J call TRBJ2-6, with 12 bases matching TRBD1. CDR1 and CDR2 from the germline V gene are SNHLY and FYNNEI. V shed 3 bases and J 4 bases; nucleotides not matched to a gene: 10. CDR3 size: 19 residues.

This clone has just a few counts. J is TRBJ2-3 and V is TRBV29-1; 7 bases are a match to TRBD2. V trimming: 8 bases; J trimming: 2 bases; junction bases outside the gene matches: 7. The CDR3 has 13 amino acids. Germline CDR1 is SQVTM and CDR2 is ANQGSEA. The CDR3 DNA follows: TGCAGCCACACCGGGACTATCACAGATACGCAGTATTTT. Its protein product is CSHTGTITDTQYF.

V gene TRBV13 combines with J gene TRBJ1-1, with D unresolved. Trimming pared 10 bases from V and 7 bases from J, leaving 13 bases between. Germline loops: CDR1 PRHDT, CDR2 FYEKMQ (reference sequence). The CDR3 consists of 11 residues. Written as DNA, the CDR3 is TGTGCCAACCCGGGGAGGAGTGAAGCTTTCTTT. It specifies CANPGRSEAFF.

The J gene is TRBJ1-1, the V gene TRBV7-2; D remains ambiguous. Trimming left V 6 bases short and J 3 bases short, with 8 bases between. The CDR3 runs to 12 residues. CDR1 and CDR2 from the germline V gene are SGHTA and FQGNSA. The DNA of the CDR3 is TGTGCCAGCAGGAGGGAGTACACTGAAGCTTTCTTT. Residues: CASRREYTEAFF.

The chain is built from TRBV7-9 and TRBJ2-1; D perhaps matches TRBD1 (6 bases). Germline V gene lookup returns CDR1 SEHNR and CDR2 FQNEAQ (reference sequence). The CDR3 covers 14 residues. V was cut by 5 bases and J by 9 bases, with 17 bases left in between. The CDR3 DNA sequence: TGTGCCAGCAGCGCGATCCCACGGACAGCTGAGCAGTTCTTC. Residues: CASSAIPRTAEQFF.